These T cell receptor beta chains were read from a single sample in a study of regulatory T cells in long-lasting Graves disease. TCRdb processed the multiplex PCR reads anew with MiXCR; each CDR3 protein has one entry. This table holds approximately 360,000 distinct CDR3 sequences, 12% found once. The same specimen was also included in a second study, on T cells in Graves' hyperthyroidism and ophthalmopathy.

The sample consisted of peripheral blood mononuclear cells (PBMCs), taken at new diagnosis, from a patient treated with antithyroid drugs. The receptors stem from a young woman with Graves disease. Each CDR3 is given with its conserved first and last residue. A D gene is named only where the DNA matches it firmly. Where a row states a size, it is once, few, many or the class of an expanded clone; other rows omit it.

>TRBJ1-1|-|-|TRBV12-3/TRBV12-4
TGTGCCAGCAGTTTGTGGGAGATGAACACTGAAGCTTTCTTT
CASSLWEMNTEAFF
>TRBJ1-5|-|many|TRBV2
TGTGCCAGCAGTGAAAGTTCGAACAGCGGGAATCAGCCCCAGCATTTT
CASSESSNSGNQPQHF
>TRBJ1-4|TRBD1|many|TRBV20-1
TGCAGTGCTAGAGGAGACAGGGATAATGAAAAACTGTTTTTT
CSARGDRDNEKLFF
>TRBJ2-7|TRBD1|-|TRBV7-2
TGTGCCAGCAGCTTAAACGGACAGGGCAGAGGCGAGCAGTACTTC
CASSLNGQGRGEQYF
>TRBJ1-5|TRBD1|-|TRBV28
TGTGCCAGCAGCGCCAGTTTTGCAGGGGGCGTTGGTCAGCCCCAGCATTTT
CASSASFAGGVGQPQHF
>TRBJ1-1|-|-|TRBV20-1
TGCAGTGCTAGCAGAACAGGGAACACTGAAGCTTTCTTT
CSASRTGNTEAFF
>TRBJ2-6|-|many|TRBV7-3
TGTGCCAGCAGCTTAACGGGGTCTGGGGCCAACGTCCTGACTTTC
CASSLTGSGANVLTF
>TRBJ1-4|-|many|TRBV14
TGTGCCAGCAGCCAAGATGGAGTAGGCTACTATGAAAAACTGTTTTTT
CASSQDGVGYYEKLFF
>TRBJ2-5|-|many|TRBV2
TGTGCCAGCGCGTCAAGTACAGGGAGATCGGAGACCCAGTACTTC
CASASSTGRSETQYF
>TRBJ1-1|-|few|TRBV15
TGTGCCACCAGCCGGCGATCGGGGGGGGCGTCTCAAAATGTGGGTGAAGCTTTCTTT
CATSRRSGGASQNVGEAFF